This T cell receptor (beta chain) was found in a study of response to subunit inactivated influenza vaccine. MiXCR, applied by TCRdb to the RT-PCR reads, yields one record per CDR3 protein. Of around 540,000 distinct CDR3 sequences listed, about 11% were seen once; the top ten hold roughly 10%. Concerning this clonotype itself: Its antigen is not known.

V gave up 6 bases and J gave up 8 bases; unmatched junction bases: 9. CDR3 size: 15 residues. Per germline, CDR1 MDHEN and CDR2 SYDVKM. Study-wide findings and caveats: New T cells are recruited in small numbers by each seasonal influenza vaccination, according to the authors' suggestion.

The chain employs TRBV28 and TRBJ2-1; 11 nucleotides align to TRBD2. The receptor was derived from a man aged 50 to 60 who received an inactivated influenza vaccine. The source was PBMCs from blood, collected on the day of vaccination. The CDR3 coding sequence is TGTGCCAGCAGAAGAGCCGGGACTAGCGGCCATGAGCAGTTCTTC. Protein product: CASRRAGTSGHEQFF.